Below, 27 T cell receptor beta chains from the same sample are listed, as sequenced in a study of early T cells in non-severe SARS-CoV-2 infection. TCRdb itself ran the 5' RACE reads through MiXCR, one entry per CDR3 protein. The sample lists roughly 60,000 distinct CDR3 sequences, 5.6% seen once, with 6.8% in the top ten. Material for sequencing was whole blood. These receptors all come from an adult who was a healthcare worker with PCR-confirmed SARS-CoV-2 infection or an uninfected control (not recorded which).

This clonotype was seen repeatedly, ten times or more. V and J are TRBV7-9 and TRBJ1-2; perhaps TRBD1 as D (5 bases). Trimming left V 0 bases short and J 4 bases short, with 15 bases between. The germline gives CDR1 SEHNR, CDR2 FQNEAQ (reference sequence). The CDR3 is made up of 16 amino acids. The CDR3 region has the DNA TGTGCCAGCAGCTTAGCGGGGGACCCCAAGGGCTATGGCTACACCTTC. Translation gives CASSLAGDPKGYGYTF.

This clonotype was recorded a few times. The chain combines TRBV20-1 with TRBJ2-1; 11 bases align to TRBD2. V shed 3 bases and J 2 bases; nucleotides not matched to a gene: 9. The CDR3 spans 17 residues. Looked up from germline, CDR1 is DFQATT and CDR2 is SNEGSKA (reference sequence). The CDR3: CSASSSGGGRTYNEQFF. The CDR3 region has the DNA TGCAGTGCTAGTAGTAGCGGGGGGGGAAGGACCTACAATGAGCAGTTCTTC.

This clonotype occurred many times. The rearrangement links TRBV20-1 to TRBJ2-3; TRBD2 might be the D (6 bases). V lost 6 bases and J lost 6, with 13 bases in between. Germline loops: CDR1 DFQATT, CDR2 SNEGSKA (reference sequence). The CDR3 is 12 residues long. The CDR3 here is CSARRLVDTQYF. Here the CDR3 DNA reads TGCAGTGCCCGGCGACTAGTGGATACGCAGTATTTT.

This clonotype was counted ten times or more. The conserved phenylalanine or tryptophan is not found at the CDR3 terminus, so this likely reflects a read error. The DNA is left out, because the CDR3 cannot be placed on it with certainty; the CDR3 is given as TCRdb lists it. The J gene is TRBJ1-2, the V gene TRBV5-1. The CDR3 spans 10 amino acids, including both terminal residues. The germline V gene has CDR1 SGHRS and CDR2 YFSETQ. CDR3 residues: CASSLAVQRL.

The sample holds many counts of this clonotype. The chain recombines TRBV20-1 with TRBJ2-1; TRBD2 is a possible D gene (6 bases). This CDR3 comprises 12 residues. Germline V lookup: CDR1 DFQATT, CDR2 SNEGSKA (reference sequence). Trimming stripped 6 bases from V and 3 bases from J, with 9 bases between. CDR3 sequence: CSASDYYNEQFF. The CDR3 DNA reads TGCAGTGCCTCGGACTACTACAATGAGCAGTTCTTC.

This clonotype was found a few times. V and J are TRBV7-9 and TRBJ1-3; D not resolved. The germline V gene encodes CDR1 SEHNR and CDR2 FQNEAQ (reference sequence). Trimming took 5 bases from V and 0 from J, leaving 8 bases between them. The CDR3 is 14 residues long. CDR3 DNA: TGTGCCAGCAGCACGGGCAGCTCTGGAAACACCATATATTTT. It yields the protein CASSTGSSGNTIYF.

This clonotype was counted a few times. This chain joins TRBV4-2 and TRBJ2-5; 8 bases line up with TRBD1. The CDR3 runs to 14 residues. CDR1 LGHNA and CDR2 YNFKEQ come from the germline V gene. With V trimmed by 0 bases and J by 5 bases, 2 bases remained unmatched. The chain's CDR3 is CASSQDQGAETQYF. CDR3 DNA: TGTGCCAGCAGCCAAGATCAGGGGGCGGAGACCCAGTACTTC.

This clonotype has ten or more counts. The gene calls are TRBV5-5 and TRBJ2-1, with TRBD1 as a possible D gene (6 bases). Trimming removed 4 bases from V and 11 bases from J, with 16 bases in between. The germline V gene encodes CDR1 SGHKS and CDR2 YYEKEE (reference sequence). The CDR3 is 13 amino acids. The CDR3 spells CASSRQHRVQQFF. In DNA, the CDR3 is TGTGCCAGCAGCCGACAGCACAGGGTTCAGCAGTTCTTC. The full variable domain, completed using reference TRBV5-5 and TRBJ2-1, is DAGVTQSPTHLIKTRGQQVTLRCSPISGHKSVSWYQQVLGQGPQFIFQYYEKEERGRGNFPDRFSARQFPNYSSELNVNALLLGDSALYLCASSRQHRVQQFFGPGTRLTVL.

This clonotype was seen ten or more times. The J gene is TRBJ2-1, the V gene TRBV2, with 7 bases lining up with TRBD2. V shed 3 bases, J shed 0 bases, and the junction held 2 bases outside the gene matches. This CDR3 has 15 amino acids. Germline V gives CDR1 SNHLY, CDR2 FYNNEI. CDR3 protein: CASSESSGSYNEQFF. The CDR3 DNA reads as TGTGCCAGCAGTGAGTCTAGCGGCTCCTACAATGAGCAGTTCTTC.

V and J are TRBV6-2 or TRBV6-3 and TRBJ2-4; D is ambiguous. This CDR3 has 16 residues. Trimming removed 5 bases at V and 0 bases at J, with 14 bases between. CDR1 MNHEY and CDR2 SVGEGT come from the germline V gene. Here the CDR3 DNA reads TGTGCCAGCAGTCTTACTGTAGACCTAGCCAAAAACATTCAGTACTTC. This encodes CASSLTVDLAKNIQYF.

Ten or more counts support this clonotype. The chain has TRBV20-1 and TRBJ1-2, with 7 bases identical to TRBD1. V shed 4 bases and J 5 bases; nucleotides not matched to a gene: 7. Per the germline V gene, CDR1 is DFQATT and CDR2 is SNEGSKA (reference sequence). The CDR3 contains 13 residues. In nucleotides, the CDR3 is TGCAGTGCTAACCGGGACAGTTATTATGGCTACACCTTC. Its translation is CSANRDSYYGYTF.

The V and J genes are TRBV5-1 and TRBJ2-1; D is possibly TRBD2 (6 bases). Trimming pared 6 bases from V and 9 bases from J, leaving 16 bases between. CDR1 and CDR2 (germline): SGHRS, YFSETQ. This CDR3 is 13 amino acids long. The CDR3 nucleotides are TGCGCCAGCAATCCGGGAGACCGTAGTGAGCAGTTCTTC. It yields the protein CASNPGDRSEQFF.

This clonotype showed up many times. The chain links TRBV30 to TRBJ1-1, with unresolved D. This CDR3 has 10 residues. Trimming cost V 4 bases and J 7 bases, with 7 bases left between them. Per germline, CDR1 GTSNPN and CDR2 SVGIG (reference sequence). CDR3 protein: CAWTRREAFF. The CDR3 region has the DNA TGTGCCTGGACGCGGCGTGAAGCTTTCTTT.

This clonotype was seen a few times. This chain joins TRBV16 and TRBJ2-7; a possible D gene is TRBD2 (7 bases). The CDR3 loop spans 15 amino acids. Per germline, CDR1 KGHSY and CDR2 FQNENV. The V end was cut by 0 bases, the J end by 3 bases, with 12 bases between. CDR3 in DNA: TGTGCCAGCAGCCAATCGGTCGGGGGGCTCTACGAGCAGTACTTC. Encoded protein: CASSQSVGGLYEQYF.

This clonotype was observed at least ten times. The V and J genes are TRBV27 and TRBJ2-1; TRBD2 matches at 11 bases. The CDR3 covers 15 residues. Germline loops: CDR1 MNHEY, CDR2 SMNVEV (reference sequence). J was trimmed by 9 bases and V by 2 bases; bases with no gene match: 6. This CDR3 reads CASSLVLAGGGEQFF. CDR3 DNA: TGTGCCAGCAGTTTAGTCCTAGCGGGAGGAGGTGAGCAGTTCTTC.

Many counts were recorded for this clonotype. The CDR3 nucleotides are TGTGCCAGCAGTAACCAAGGCAGGGTAGAAGAGACCCAGTACTTC. It specifies CASSNQGRVEETQYF. The V and J genes are TRBV6-6 and TRBJ2-5; tentative D call: TRBD1 (5 bases). V shed 5 bases and J shed 3 bases, with 16 bases lying between them. The CDR3 extends over 15 amino acids. Germline CDR1 reads MNHNY; CDR2 reads SVGAGI (reference sequence).

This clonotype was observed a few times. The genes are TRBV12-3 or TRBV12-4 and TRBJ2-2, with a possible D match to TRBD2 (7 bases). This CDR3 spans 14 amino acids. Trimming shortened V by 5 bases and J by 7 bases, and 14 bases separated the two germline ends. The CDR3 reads CASSRTGRGGELFF. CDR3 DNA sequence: TGTGCCAGCAGTCGTACAGGGAGGGGCGGGGAGCTGTTTTTT.

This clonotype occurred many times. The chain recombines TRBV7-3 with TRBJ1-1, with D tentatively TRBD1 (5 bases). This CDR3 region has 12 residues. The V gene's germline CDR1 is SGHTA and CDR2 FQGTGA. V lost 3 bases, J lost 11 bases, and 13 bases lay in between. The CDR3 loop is CASSFPGLGAFF. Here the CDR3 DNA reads TGTGCCAGCAGCTTTCCAGGGCTAGGTGCTTTCTTT.

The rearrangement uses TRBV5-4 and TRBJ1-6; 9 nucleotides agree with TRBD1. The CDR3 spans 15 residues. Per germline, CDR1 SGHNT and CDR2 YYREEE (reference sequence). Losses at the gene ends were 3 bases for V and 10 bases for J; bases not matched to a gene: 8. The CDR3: CASSYRDRALSPLHF. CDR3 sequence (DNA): TGTGCCAGCAGCTATCGGGACAGGGCCCTATCACCCCTCCACTTT.

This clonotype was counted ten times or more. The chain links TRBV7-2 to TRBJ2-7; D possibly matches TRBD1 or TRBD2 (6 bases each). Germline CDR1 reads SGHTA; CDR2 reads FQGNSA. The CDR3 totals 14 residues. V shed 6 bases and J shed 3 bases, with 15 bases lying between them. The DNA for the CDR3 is TGTGCCAGCAGTTACGGGGGCGGAGGCTACGAGCAGTACTTC. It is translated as CASSYGGGGYEQYF. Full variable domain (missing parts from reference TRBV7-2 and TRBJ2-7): GAGVSQSPSNKVTEKGKDVELRCDPISGHTALYWYRQSLGQGLEFLIYFQGNSAPDKSGLPSDRFSAERTGGSVSTLTIQRTQQEDSAVYLCASSYGGGGYEQYFGPGTRLTVT.

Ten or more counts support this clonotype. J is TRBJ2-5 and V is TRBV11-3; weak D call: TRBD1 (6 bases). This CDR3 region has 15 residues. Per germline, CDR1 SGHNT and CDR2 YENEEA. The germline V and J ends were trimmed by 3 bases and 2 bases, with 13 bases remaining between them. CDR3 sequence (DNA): TGTGCCAGCAGCTTCCGGGACACCGAGCAAGAGACCCAGTACTTC. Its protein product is CASSFRDTEQETQYF.

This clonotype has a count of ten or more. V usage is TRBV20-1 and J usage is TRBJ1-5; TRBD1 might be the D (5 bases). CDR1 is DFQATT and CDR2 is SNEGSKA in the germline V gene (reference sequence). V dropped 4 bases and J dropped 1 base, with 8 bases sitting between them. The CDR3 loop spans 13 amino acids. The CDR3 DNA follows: TGCAGTGCTAAGGGACCGAGCAATCAGCCCCAGCATTTT. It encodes CSAKGPSNQPQHF.

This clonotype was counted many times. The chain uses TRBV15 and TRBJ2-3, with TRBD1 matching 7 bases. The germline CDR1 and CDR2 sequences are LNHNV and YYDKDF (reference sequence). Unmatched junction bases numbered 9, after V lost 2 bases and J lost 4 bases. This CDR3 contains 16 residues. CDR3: CATSRRQGGVADTQYF. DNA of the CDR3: TGTGCCACCAGCAGAAGACAGGGTGGGGTGGCAGATACGCAGTATTTT.

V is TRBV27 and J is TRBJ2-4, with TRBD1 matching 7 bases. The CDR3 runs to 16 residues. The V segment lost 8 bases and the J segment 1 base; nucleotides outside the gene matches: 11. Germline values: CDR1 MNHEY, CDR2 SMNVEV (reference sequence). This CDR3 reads CASGHITGVAKNIQYF. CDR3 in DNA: TGTGCCAGCGGTCATATCACAGGGGTGGCCAAAAACATTCAGTACTTC.

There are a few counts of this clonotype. The CDR3 nucleotides read TGCGCCAGCAGCTTGGCGTCTAGCGGAAAACAAGAGACCCAGTACTTC. Amino acids: CASSLASSGKQETQYF. The rearrangement uses TRBV5-1 and TRBJ2-5, with TRBD2 matching over 7 bases. The V gene end was trimmed by 0 bases and the J gene end by 2 bases; junction bases not matched to a gene: 7. CDR1 is SGHRS and CDR2 is YFSETQ in the germline V gene. This CDR3 is built from 16 residues.

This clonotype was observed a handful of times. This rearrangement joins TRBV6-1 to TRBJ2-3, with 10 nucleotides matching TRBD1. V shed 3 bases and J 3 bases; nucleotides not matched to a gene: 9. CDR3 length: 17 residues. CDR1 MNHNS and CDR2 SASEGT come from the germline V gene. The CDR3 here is CASSEILTGGWTDTQYF. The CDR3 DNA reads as TGTGCCAGCAGTGAGATACTGACAGGGGGCTGGACAGATACGCAGTATTTT.

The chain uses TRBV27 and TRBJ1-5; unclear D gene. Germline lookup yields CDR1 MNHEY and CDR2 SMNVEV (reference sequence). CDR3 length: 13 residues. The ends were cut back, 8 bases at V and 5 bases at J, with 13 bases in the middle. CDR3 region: CASSSSGYQPQHF. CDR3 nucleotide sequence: TGTGCCAGCTCTTCGAGCGGGTATCAGCCCCAGCATTTT.